The 17 T cell receptor beta chains below were found in one sample sequenced in a study of blood T cell repertoires in COVID-19. Clones were read by immunoSEQ multiplex PCR, and TCRdb kept only the in-frame ones, dropping some. This table has some 99,000 clones, around 75% appearing once. Material: peripheral blood. The receptor source for this set is a man between 65 and 79 years old with acute or convalescent COVID-19.

This chain joins TRBV15 and TRBJ2-7; 7 bases match TRBD1. This CDR3 region has 15 residues. J gave up 4 bases and V 1 base, and 7 bases lay outside the gene matches. Germline lookup yields CDR1 LNHNV and CDR2 YYDKDF (reference sequence). CDR3 sequence: CATSRVSGGRYEQYF. The CDR3 bases are TGTGCCACCAGCAGAGTTTCAGGGGGTCGGTACGAGCAGTACTTC.

In nucleotides, the CDR3 is TGTGCCACCAGCAGAGATCGGGCGGGCGAGCAGTTCTTC. It codes for CATSRDRAGEQFF. This rearrangement joins TRBV15 to TRBJ2-1; tentative D call: TRBD2 (5 bases). Germline-derived CDR1 and CDR2 are LNHNV and YYDKDF (reference sequence). The CDR3 has 13 residues. Deletions cut 0 bases from V and 10 bases from J, with 10 bases between.

In its sample, this clone was seen a few times. V usage is TRBV27 and J usage is TRBJ2-3; 14 bases match TRBD2. The germline V gene encodes CDR1 MNHEY and CDR2 SMNVEV (reference sequence). V was pared by 5 bases and J by 6 bases, with 4 bases of the junction left unmatched. CDR3 size: 15 residues. CDR3 region: CASSLGLAGEDTQYF. The CDR3, as DNA: TGTGCCAGCAGTCTGGGACTAGCGGGAGAGGATACGCAGTATTTT.

The chain has TRBV9 and TRBJ2-1, with 8 bases aligning to TRBD2. The CDR3 covers 15 residues. Germline V gene sequence: CDR1 SGDLS, CDR2 YYNGEE. The ends lost 3 bases at V and 4 bases at J; junction bases unmatched: 6. The CDR3 bases are TGTGCCAGCAGCGCCCAGACTAGCGTGTACAATGAGCAGTTCTTC. Protein: CASSAQTSVYNEQFF.

The rearrangement joins TRBV2 to TRBJ2-5; weak D call: TRBD2 (5 bases). Germline V gene lookup returns CDR1 SNHLY and CDR2 FYNNEI. Trimming pared 4 bases from V and 2 bases from J, leaving 17 bases between. This CDR3 has 16 amino acids. CDR3 protein: CASSVRGRYIQETQYF. The CDR3 DNA reads as TGTGCCAGCAGTGTACGAGGGCGCTACATTCAAGAGACCCAGTACTTC.

The sample holds a few counts of this clone. The chain joins TRBV5-6 to TRBJ2-2, with 10 nucleotides matching TRBD1. Per the germline V gene, CDR1 is SGHDT and CDR2 is YYEEEE. After removal of 2 bases from V and 6 bases from J, the junction contained 4 bases not matched to a gene. The length of the CDR3 is 15 residues. CDR3 bases: TGTGCCAGCAGCTTTGGGACAGGGGATGCCGGGGAGCTGTTTTTT. Protein sequence: CASSFGTGDAGELFF.

The genes are TRBV19 and TRBJ1-4; 8 nucleotides line up with TRBD1. Germline CDR1 is LNHDA and CDR2 is SQIVND (reference sequence). J gave up 7 bases and V 6 bases, and 16 bases lay outside the gene matches. This CDR3 region has 17 residues. The CDR3 sequence: CASSDLPTGTGLEKLFF. For the CDR3, the DNA is TGTGCCAGTAGCGACTTACCCACCGGGACAGGTCTTGAAAAACTGTTTTTT. Using reference TRBV19 and TRBJ1-4 for the parts outside the CDR3, the full variable domain is DGGITQSPKYLFRKEGQNVTLSCEQNLNHDAMYWYRQDPGQGLRLIYYSQIVNDFQKGDIAEGYSVSREKKESFPLTVTSAQKNPTAFYLCASSDLPTGTGLEKLFFGSGTQLSVL.

The chain uses TRBV19 and TRBJ2-7; possible D gene TRBD2, 5 bases. CDR1 LNHDA and CDR2 SQIVND come from the germline V gene (reference sequence). This CDR3 is 13 amino acids long. The V end was cut by 1 base, the J end by 3 bases, with 7 bases between. This CDR3 reads CASSIARGYEQYF. In nucleotides, the CDR3 is TGTGCCAGTAGTATAGCACGGGGCTACGAGCAGTACTTC.

V gene TRBV11-3 combines with J gene TRBJ2-2, with TRBD1 identical over 11 bases. The CDR3 totals 15 residues. V lost 5 bases to trimming and J lost 4 bases; unmatched junction nucleotides: 3. CDR1 is SGHNT, CDR2 YENEEA, per germline. The CDR3, as DNA: TGTGCCAGCAGCCTTGGGACAGGGGGCACCGGGGAGCTGTTTTTT. Translation gives CASSLGTGGTGELFF. Full variable domain (missing parts from reference TRBV11-3 and TRBJ2-2): EAGVVQSPRYKIIEKKQPVAFWCNPISGHNTLYWYLQNLGQGPELLIRYENEEAVDDSQLPKDRFSAERLKGVDSTLKIQPAELGDSAVYLCASSLGTGGTGELFFGEGSRLTVL.

This clone appeared a few times. The CDR3 bases are TGTGCCAGTAGTATATCTGCGGAATCCTACAATGAGCAGTTCTTC. Protein: CASSISAESYNEQFF. The V and J genes are TRBV19 and TRBJ2-1; D is undetermined. This CDR3 spans 15 amino acids. From germline, CDR1 is LNHDA and CDR2 SQIVND (reference sequence). V was shortened by 2 bases and J by 1 base, with 9 bases between the two germline ends.

This chain joins TRBV28 and TRBJ2-5, with 7 bases that match TRBD1. The CDR3 is made up of 16 amino acids. The trim removed 5 bases at V and 1 base at J, leaving 10 bases unmatched. CDR1 and CDR2 (germline): MDHEN, SYDVKM. CDR3 sequence reads: CASSPRTGHLQETQYF. The CDR3 nucleotides are TGTGCCAGCAGTCCCAGGACAGGCCATCTCCAAGAGACCCAGTACTTC.

This sequence joins TRBV29-1 and TRBJ2-5; D gene uncertain. CDR1 and CDR2 from the germline V gene are SQVTM and ANQGSEA. Trimming took off 5 bases at V and 1 base at J, with 11 bases between the two ends. This CDR3 is 13 amino acids long. The CDR3 is CSVWAPLQETQYF. The CDR3, as DNA: TGCAGCGTTTGGGCCCCCCTCCAAGAGACCCAGTACTTC.

This clone was seen only a few times. J is TRBJ2-1 and V is TRBV15, with TRBD1 identical over 9 bases. The germline V gene has CDR1 LNHNV and CDR2 YYDKDF (reference sequence). The CDR3 loop spans 17 amino acids. Trimming took 1 base from V and 2 from J; bases not matched to a gene: 6. This CDR3 reads CATSRAGNRGPYNEQFF. The CDR3 nucleotides are TGTGCCACCAGCAGAGCAGGGAACAGGGGGCCCTACAATGAGCAGTTCTTC.

The V call is TRBV5-1, the J call TRBJ2-3; 10 nucleotides match TRBD2. Unmatched junction bases numbered 5, after V lost 2 bases and J lost 2 bases. This CDR3 is 16 amino acids long. Germline V lookup: CDR1 SGHRS, CDR2 YFSETQ. The CDR3 DNA is TGCGCCAGCAGCTTTGGACTAGCGGTTTACACAGATACGCAGTATTTT. Translating it yields CASSFGLAVYTDTQYF.

The J gene is TRBJ2-7, the V gene TRBV18; D is possibly TRBD2 (5 bases). Per germline, CDR1 KGHSH and CDR2 LQKENI. Trimming removed 0 bases from V and 5 bases from J, with 17 bases in between. The CDR3 covers 16 residues. The CDR3 loop is CASSPPSRKGSDEQYF. The CDR3 DNA is TGTGCCAGCTCACCACCATCTCGGAAAGGGAGCGACGAGCAGTACTTC.

This clone occurred many times. The V call is TRBV28, the J call TRBJ2-3; 7 bases fit TRBD2. The CDR3 totals 15 residues. Per the germline V gene, CDR1 is MDHEN and CDR2 is SYDVKM. Trimming cost V 4 bases and J 3 bases; bases outside gene matches: 7. Here the CDR3 reads CASSYDGRSTDTQYF. The CDR3 nucleotides are TGTGCCAGCAGTTATGACGGGAGGTCGACAGATACGCAGTATTTT.

The rearrangement joins TRBV28 to TRBJ1-5; D is perhaps TRBD1 (5 bases). The ends were cut back, 7 bases at V and 5 bases at J, with 12 bases in the middle. Germline assignment: CDR1 MDHEN and CDR2 SYDVKM. This CDR3 spans 13 amino acids. The CDR3 protein is CASMKGADQPQHF. The CDR3 nucleotides read TGTGCCAGCATGAAAGGGGCTGATCAGCCCCAGCATTTT.